The TCR beta chain under discussion was sequenced for a study of monozygotic twins with cystic fibrosis. Overall study context: With approximately 15 PCR cycles, barcoded libraries came from about 3 micrograms of fragmented DNA. Study conclusions and caveats: In 13 of 16 pairs, V gene usage was closest to the co-twin's.

Germline loops: CDR1 MDHEN, CDR2 SYDVKM. The CDR3 covers 12 residues. With 5 bases removed from V and 5 bases from J, the gap between germline ends came to 9 bases. A note on this clone: Its antigen is undetermined.

Clones were sequenced by immunoSEQ multiplex PCR, and TCRdb holds only the in-frame ones, with some missing. The sample records 30,000 or so clones, approximately 70% being singletons. The receptor's source is a girl aged 10 to 17 with cystic fibrosis. Sequenced input: blood. This chain uses TRBV28 with TRBJ1-2; perhaps TRBD1 as D (5 bases). CDR3 in amino acids: CASSLTAYGYTF. The CDR3 DNA reads as TGTGCCAGCAGTCTGACAGCGTATGGCTACACCTTC.